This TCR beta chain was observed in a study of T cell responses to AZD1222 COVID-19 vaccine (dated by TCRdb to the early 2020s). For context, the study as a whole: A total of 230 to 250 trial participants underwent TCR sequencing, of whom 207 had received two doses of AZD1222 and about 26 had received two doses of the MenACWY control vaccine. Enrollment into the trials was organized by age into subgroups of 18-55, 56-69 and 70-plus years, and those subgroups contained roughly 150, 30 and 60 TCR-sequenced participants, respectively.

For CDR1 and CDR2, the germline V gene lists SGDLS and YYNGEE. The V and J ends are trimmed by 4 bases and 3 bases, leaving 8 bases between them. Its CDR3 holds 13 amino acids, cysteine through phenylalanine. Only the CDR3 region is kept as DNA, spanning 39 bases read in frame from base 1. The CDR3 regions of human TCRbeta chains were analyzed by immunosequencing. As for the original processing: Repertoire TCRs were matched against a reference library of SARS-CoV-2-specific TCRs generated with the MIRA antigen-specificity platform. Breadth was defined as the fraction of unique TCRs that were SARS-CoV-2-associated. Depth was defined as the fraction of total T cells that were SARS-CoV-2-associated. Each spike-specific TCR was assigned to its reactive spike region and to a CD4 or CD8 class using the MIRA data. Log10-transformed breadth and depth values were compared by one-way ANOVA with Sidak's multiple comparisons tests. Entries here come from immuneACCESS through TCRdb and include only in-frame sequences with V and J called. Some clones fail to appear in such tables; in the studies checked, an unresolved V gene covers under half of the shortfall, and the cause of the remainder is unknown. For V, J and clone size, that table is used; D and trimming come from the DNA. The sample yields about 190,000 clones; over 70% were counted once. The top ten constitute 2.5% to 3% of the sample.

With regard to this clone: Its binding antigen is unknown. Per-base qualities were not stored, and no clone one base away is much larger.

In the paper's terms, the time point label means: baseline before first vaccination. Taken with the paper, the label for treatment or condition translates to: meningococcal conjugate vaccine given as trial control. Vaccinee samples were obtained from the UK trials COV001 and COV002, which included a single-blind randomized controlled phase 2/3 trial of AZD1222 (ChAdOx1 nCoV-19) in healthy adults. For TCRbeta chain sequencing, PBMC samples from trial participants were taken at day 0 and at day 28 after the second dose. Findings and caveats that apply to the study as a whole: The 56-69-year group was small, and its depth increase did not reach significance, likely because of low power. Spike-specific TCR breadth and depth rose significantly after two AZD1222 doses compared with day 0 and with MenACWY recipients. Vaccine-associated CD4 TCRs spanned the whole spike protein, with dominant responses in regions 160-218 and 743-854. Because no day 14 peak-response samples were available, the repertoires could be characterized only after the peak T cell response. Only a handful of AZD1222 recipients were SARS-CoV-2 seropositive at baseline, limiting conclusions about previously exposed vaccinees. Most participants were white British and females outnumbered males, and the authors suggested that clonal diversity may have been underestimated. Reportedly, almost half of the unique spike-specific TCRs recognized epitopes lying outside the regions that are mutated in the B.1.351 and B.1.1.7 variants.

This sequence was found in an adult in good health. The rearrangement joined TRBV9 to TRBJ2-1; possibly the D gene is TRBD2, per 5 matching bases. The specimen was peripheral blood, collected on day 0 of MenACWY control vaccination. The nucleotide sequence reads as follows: TGTGCCAGCAGCCCGGGAAGCTACAATGAGCAGTTCTTC. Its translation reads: CASSPGSYNEQFF.